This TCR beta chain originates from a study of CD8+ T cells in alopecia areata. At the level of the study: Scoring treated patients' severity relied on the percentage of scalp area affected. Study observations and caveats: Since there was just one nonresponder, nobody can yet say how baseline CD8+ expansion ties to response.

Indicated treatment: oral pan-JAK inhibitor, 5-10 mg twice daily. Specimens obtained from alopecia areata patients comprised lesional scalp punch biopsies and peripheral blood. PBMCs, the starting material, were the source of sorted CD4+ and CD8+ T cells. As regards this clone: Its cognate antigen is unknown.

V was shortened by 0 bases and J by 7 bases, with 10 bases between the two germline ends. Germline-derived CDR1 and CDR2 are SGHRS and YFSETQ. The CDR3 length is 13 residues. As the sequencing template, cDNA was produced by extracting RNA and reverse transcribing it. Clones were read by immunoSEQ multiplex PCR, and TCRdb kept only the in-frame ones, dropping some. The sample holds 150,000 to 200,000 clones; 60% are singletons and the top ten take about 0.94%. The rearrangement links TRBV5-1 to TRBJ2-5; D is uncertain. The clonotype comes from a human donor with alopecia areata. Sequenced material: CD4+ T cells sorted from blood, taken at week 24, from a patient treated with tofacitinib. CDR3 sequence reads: CASSLEVLGTQYF. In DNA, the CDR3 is TGCGCCAGCAGCTTGGAAGTGTTGGGGACCCAGTACTTC.